A single sample is the source of the 10 T cell receptor beta chains below, sequenced in a study of T cell responses to AZD1222 COVID-19 vaccine. TCRdb's copy holds only in-frame clones and misses some; the assay was immunoSEQ multiplex PCR. The repertoire consists of fewer than 150,000 clones, with approximately 91% occurring once and the leading ten covering about 4.8%. Sequences were derived from peripheral blood, sampled on day 0 of AZD1222 vaccination. Receptor source: an adult in good health.

The chain employs TRBV2 and TRBJ1-5; 7 nucleotides line up with TRBD1. CDR1 and CDR2 (germline): SNHLY, FYNNEI. This CDR3 region has 14 residues. Trimming at V came to 6 bases and at J to 2 bases, leaving 4 bases not matched to a gene. CDR3 nucleotide sequence: TGTGCCAGCAGCCGGACAGGAGGCAATCAGCCCCAGCATTTT. Its translation: CASSRTGGNQPQHF.

In DNA form, the CDR3 reads TGTGCCAGAAGCTTACTGTCAGTTAGCAATCAGCCCCAGCATTTT. Its protein product is CARSLLSVSNQPQHF. The chain employs TRBV7-5 and TRBJ1-5; the DNA was not used to check the table's D call, TRBD1. TRBV7-5 is tagged as a pseudogene. The CDR3 totals 15 residues.

V and J are TRBV28 and TRBJ1-2; the D is unclear. There are 12 residues in the CDR3. CDR1 MDHEN and CDR2 SYDVKM come from the germline V gene. Trimming cost V 4 bases and J 8 bases, with 11 bases left between them. CDR3 sequence (DNA): TGTGCCAGCAGTTCTATCCTCGGGGGCTACACCTTC. This encodes CASSSILGGYTF.

The chain employs TRBV7-3 and TRBJ2-1; D call uncertain. CDR3 length equals 12 residues. Trimming took 1 base from V and 7 from J, leaving 5 bases between them. The germline V gene has CDR1 SGHTA and CDR2 FQGTGA. CDR3 region: CASSLIANEQFF. As DNA, the CDR3 is TGTGCCAGCAGCTTAATTGCAAATGAGCAGTTCTTC.

The chain couples TRBV7-9 to TRBJ1-2, with D maybe TRBD1 (5 bases). CDR1 SEHNR and CDR2 FQNEAQ come from the germline V gene (reference sequence). V shed 2 bases and J shed 3 bases, with 13 bases lying between them. This CDR3 has 15 amino acids. The CDR3 nucleotides are TGTGCCAGCAGCTTAAATGAAGAGACAGACTATGGCTACACCTTC. It codes for CASSLNEETDYGYTF.

The CDR3 protein is CASSRDVGTGELFF. CDR3 nucleotide sequence: TGTGCCAGCAGCCGGGACGTCGGCACCGGGGAGCTGTTTTTT. The V call is TRBV6-5, the J call TRBJ2-2; D could derive from TRBD1 or TRBD2 (5 bases each). Deletions cut 6 bases from V and 4 bases from J, with 12 bases between. CDR1 is MNHEY and CDR2 is SVGAGI in the germline V gene. This CDR3 has 14 amino acids.

This sequence joins TRBV18 and TRBJ1-1; D remains ambiguous. The CDR3 is 14 amino acids. V lost 5 bases and J 1 base, leaving 11 bases between the germline ends. CDR1 is KGHSH and CDR2 is LQKENI in the germline V gene. The CDR3 DNA sequence: TGTGCCAGCTCATCGGAAGGAGGGAACACTGAAGCTTTCTTT. It codes for CASSSEGGNTEAFF.

The chain employs TRBV7-8 and TRBJ2-1; TRBD2 agrees at 9 bases. Trimming cost V 3 bases and J 10 bases; bases outside gene matches: 4. CDR1 SGHVS and CDR2 FQNEAQ come from the germline V gene. CDR3 length: 13 residues. For the CDR3, the DNA is TGTGCCAGCAGCTTGGGACTAGCTGCGGAGCAGTTCTTC. It is translated as CASSLGLAAEQFF. Complete variable domain (other parts from reference TRBV7-8 and TRBJ2-1): GAGVSQSPRYKVAKRGQDVALRCDPISGHVSLFWYQQALGQGPEFLTYFQNEAQLDKSGLPSDRFFAERPEGSVSTLKIQRTQQEDSAVYLCASSLGLAAEQFFGPGTRLTVL.

The chain joins TRBV15 to TRBJ2-3, with TRBD2 identical over 10 bases. The CDR3 is 18 amino acids. Germline V gene data show CDR1 as LNHNV and CDR2 as YYDKDF (reference sequence). The ends lost 0 bases at V and 6 bases at J; junction bases unmatched: 12. This CDR3 reads CATSRDLPSLAGFDTQYF. As DNA, the CDR3 is TGTGCCACCAGCAGAGACCTTCCCTCACTAGCGGGGTTTGATACGCAGTATTTT.

This clone showed up just once. This rearrangement joins TRBV2 to TRBJ1-2, with 9 bases identical to TRBD1. Per germline, CDR1 SNHLY and CDR2 FYNNEI. The CDR3 extends over 15 amino acids. V shed 6 bases, J shed 0 bases, and the junction held 5 bases outside the gene matches. The CDR3 coding sequence is TGTGCCAGCAGGTGGGACAGGGAGCCTAACTATGGCTACACCTTC. It is translated as CASRWDREPNYGYTF.